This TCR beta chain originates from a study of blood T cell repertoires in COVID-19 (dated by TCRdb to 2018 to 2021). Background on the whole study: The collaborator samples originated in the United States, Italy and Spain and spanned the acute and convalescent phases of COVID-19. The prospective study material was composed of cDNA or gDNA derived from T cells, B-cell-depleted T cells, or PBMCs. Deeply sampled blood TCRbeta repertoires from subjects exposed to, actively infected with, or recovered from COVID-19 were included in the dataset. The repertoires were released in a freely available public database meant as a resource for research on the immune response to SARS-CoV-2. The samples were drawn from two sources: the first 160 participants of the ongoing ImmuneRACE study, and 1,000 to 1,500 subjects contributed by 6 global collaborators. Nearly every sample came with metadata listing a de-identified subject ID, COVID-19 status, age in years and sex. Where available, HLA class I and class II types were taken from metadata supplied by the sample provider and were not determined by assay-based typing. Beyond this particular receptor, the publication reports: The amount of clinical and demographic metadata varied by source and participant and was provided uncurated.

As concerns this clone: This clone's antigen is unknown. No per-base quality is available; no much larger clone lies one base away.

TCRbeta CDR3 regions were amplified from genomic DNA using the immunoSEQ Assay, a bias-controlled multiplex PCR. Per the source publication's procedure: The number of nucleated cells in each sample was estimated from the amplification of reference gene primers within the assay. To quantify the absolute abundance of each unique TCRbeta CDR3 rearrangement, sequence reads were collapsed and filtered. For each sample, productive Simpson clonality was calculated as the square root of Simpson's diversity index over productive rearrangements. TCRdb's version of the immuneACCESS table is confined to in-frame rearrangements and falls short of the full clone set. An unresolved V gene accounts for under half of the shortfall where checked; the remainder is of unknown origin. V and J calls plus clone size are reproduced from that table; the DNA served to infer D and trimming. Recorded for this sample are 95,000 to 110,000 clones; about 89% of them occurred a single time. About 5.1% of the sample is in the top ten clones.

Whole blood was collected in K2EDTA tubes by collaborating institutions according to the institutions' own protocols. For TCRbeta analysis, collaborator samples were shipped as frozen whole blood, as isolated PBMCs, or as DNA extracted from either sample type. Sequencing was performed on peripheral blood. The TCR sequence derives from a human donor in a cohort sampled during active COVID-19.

The DNA sequence follows: TGTGCCAGCAGTCGGGGTGGCGGTACAGATACGCAGTATTTT. It specifies CASSRGGGTDTQYF. Recombination joined TRBV28 with TRBJ2-3, with TRBD2 perhaps the D gene, on 5 matching bases. CDR1 MDHEN and CDR2 SYDVKM were looked up in the germline V gene. V sheds 5 bases and J sheds 3 bases, leaving 12 bases between their ends. From the cysteine through the phenylalanine, the CDR3 covers 14 amino acids. This entry keeps only the CDR3 DNA: 42 bases, framed from base 1.